This entry lists 20 T cell receptor beta chains sequenced from one sample in a study of cytomegalovirus exposure and HLA in healthy donors. With 60 Vbeta and 13 Jbeta primers, the PCR was carried out. The protocol was immunoSEQ multiplex PCR, while the TCRdb copy is restricted to in-frame clones and leaves out a portion. The sample comprises roughly 110,000 clones, approximately 85% of which are singletons, and roughly 1.5% rests with the top ten. The sample comprised PBMCs. These receptors all come from a man between 45 and 60 years old in good health and CMV-seronegative.

The chain has TRBV19 and TRBJ2-1; weak D call: TRBD2 (5 bases). The CDR3 spans 15 residues. The V gene lost 7 bases and the J gene lost 3 bases, with 16 bases spanning the gap. In germline, CDR1 is LNHDA, CDR2 SQIVND (reference sequence). The CDR3 DNA sequence: TGTGCCAGTACCCCGAGGACTGGTGACTACAATGAGCAGTTCTTC. Encoded protein: CASTPRTGDYNEQFF.

The rearrangement uses TRBV5-6 and TRBJ1-5, with no clear D. CDR1 and CDR2 (germline): SGHDT, YYEEEE. V lost 1 base and J 5 bases, leaving 7 bases between the germline ends. The CDR3 sequence is 13 residues long. CDR3: CASSLRRDQPQHF. The CDR3 DNA follows: TGTGCCAGCAGCTTGCGGAGGGATCAGCCCCAGCATTTT.

A single count supports this clone. The chain carries TRBV5-8 and TRBJ2-7, with D maybe TRBD1 (7 bases). This CDR3 is built from 15 residues. Trimming shortened V by 4 bases and J by 5 bases, and 19 bases separated the two germline ends. Germline V gene sequence: CDR1 SGHTS, CDR2 YDEGEE. The CDR3 sequence: CASSRTSGGGNEQYV. The CDR3 DNA follows: TGTGCCAGCAGCCGGACCTCAGGGGGAGGAAACGAGCAGTACGTC.

V is TRBV6-5 and J is TRBJ2-2; D possibly corresponds to TRBD1 (5 bases). This CDR3 is 15 amino acids long. Trimming stripped 5 bases from V and 1 base from J, with 11 bases between. The germline CDR1 and CDR2 sequences are MNHEY and SVGAGI. Here the CDR3 reads CASSRDRGNTGELFF. The CDR3 coding sequence is TGTGCCAGCAGTCGCGACAGAGGGAACACCGGGGAGCTGTTTTTT.

The CDR3 here is CASWGSSYEQYV. CDR3 sequence (DNA): TGTGCCAGCTGGGGCAGCTCCTACGAGCAGTACGTC. The V gene is TRBV6-6, the J gene TRBJ2-7; D perhaps matches TRBD1 (5 bases). Germline V CDR1 and CDR2: MNHNY, SVGAGI (reference sequence). V lost 8 bases, J lost 0 bases, and 8 bases lay in between. The CDR3 spans 12 residues.

The chain joins TRBV6-5 to TRBJ1-1; no definite D call. Deletions cut 8 bases from V and 3 bases from J, with 16 bases between. Germline assignment: CDR1 MNHEY and CDR2 SVGAGI. The CDR3 runs 14 residues. The DNA for the CDR3 is TGTGCCAGCGGGAGGAGGGATAGCGACACTGAAGCTTTCTTT. Protein: CASGRRDSDTEAFF.

The chain joins TRBV30 to TRBJ2-3; D uncertain. Trimming left V 2 bases short and J 6 bases short, with 6 bases between. Germline CDR1 reads GTSNPN; CDR2 reads SVGIG (reference sequence). This CDR3 is 11 amino acids long. CDR3 amino acids: CAWSIVDTQYF. CDR3 DNA: TGTGCCTGGAGTATAGTTGATACGCAGTATTTT. The full variable domain, in which reference TRBV30 and TRBJ2-3 provide the parts outside the CDR3, is SQTIHQWPATLVQPVGSPLSLECTVEGTSNPNLYWYRQAAGRGLQLLFYSVGIGQISSEVPQNLSASRPQDRQFILSSKKLLLSDSGFYLCAWSIVDTQYFGPGTRLTVL.

The chain joins TRBV12-5 to TRBJ1-6, with 7 bases aligning to TRBD1. V trimming: 6 bases; J trimming: 8 bases; junction bases outside the gene matches: 10. This CDR3 is 15 amino acids long. From germline, CDR1 is LGHNT and CDR2 FRNRAP. Here the CDR3 DNA reads TGTGCTAGTGGGGCCTGGACAGGAGGGCATTCACCCCTCCACTTT. It codes for CASGAWTGGHSPLHF.

The chain uses TRBV6-5 and TRBJ1-1, with 8 positions matching TRBD1. This CDR3 contains 15 residues. Looked up from germline, CDR1 is MNHEY and CDR2 is SVGAGI. Trimming took 6 bases from V and 3 from J; bases not matched to a gene: 9. The CDR3 DNA reads as TGTGCCAGCAGGACGCAGGGGGCGAGTTACACTGAAGCTTTCTTT. It yields the protein CASRTQGASYTEAFF.

The chain recombines TRBV11-3 with TRBJ2-7, with 7 positions matching TRBD2. Per germline, CDR1 SGHNT and CDR2 YENEEA. The V and J ends lost 5 bases and 1 base, in that order; junction bases with no gene match: 5. The CDR3 runs to 14 residues. The CDR3 nucleotides are TGTGCCAGCAGCAGCGGCGGGGGTTCCTACGAGCAGTACTTC. Encoded protein: CASSSGGGSYEQYF.

The chain joins TRBV5-4 to TRBJ1-6; D possibly corresponds to TRBD1 (5 bases). Trimming took 4 bases from V and 0 from J, leaving 11 bases between them. This CDR3 has 16 residues. CDR1 and CDR2 from the germline V gene are SGHNT and YYREEE (reference sequence). DNA for the CDR3: TGTGCCAGCAGCAGACAGTTGAGCTCCTATAATTCACCCCTCCACTTT. Translated, it gives CASSRQLSSYNSPLHF.

The table lists this clone with a count of one. The chain is built from TRBV10-2 and TRBJ2-7, with D perhaps TRBD1 (6 bases). CDR1 and CDR2 (germline): WSHSY, SAAADI. This CDR3 region has 15 residues. V shed 0 bases and J shed 0 bases, with 9 bases lying between them. The CDR3 DNA sequence: TGCGCCAGCAGTGAGTCCACAGGGAGCTCCTACGAGCAGTACGTC. Translating gives CASSESTGSSYEQYV.

The chain joins TRBV27 to TRBJ2-7, with D perhaps matching TRBD1 (7 bases). The CDR3 totals 14 residues. The germline V gene encodes CDR1 MNHEY and CDR2 SMNVEV (reference sequence). The V gene lost 7 bases and the J gene lost 2 bases, with 15 bases spanning the gap. This CDR3 is CASITRDSTYEQYV. The CDR3, as DNA: TGTGCCAGCATCACGCGGGACAGTACCTACGAGCAGTACGTC.

This clone came up once. This chain links TRBV10-1 with TRBJ2-5; the D gene is possibly TRBD2 (5 bases). The germline CDR1 and CDR2 sequences are WNHNN and SYGVQD (reference sequence). CDR3 length: 16 amino acids. V was pared by 2 bases and J by 2 bases, with 15 bases between. In nucleotides, the CDR3 is TGCGCCAGCAGTGAGCGAGGGCAGCCAGGACAAGAGACCCAGTACTTC. Residues: CASSERGQPGQETQYF.

The chain couples TRBV7-2 to TRBJ2-3; D is possibly TRBD1 (6 bases). V was shortened by 4 bases and J by 6 bases, with 11 bases between the two germline ends. CDR1 SGHTA and CDR2 FQGNSA come from the germline V gene. The CDR3 loop spans 13 amino acids. CDR3 region: CASSSNRADTQYF. The CDR3 DNA is TGTGCCAGCAGCTCGAACAGGGCCGATACGCAGTATTTT.

In this sample, this clone turned up once. The chain couples TRBV10-1 to TRBJ2-7; perhaps TRBD2 as D (6 bases). Trimming stripped 4 bases from V and 1 base from J, with 20 bases between. Germline CDR1 and CDR2: WNHNN and SYGVQD (reference sequence). There are 17 residues in the CDR3. The chain's CDR3 is CASSGPLRAGPSYEQYF. CDR3 DNA sequence: TGCGCCAGCAGTGGGCCTCTTCGGGCGGGGCCTTCCTACGAGCAGTACTTC.

This chain uses TRBV5-1 with TRBJ2-7, with D unresolved. Trimming removed 0 bases at V and 6 bases at J, with 13 bases between. The V gene's germline CDR1 is SGHRS and CDR2 YFSETQ. The CDR3 totals 14 residues. The CDR3 DNA sequence: TGCGCCAGCAGCTTGGGAGGTTTGAGCTTCGAGCAGTACTTC. Encoded protein: CASSLGGLSFEQYF.

V is TRBV7-3 and J is TRBJ2-5; a possible D gene is TRBD1 (6 bases). The germline V and J ends were trimmed by 5 bases and 2 bases, with 9 bases remaining between them. Germline V gene data show CDR1 as SGHTA and CDR2 as FQGTGA. The CDR3 sequence is 13 residues long. This CDR3 reads CASSRQGQETQYF. The CDR3 bases are TGTGCCAGCAGCCGCCAGGGGCAAGAGACCCAGTACTTC. Combining the CDR3 with reference TRBV7-3 and TRBJ2-5 gives the whole variable domain GAGVSQTPSNKVTEKGKYVELRCDPISGHTALYWYRQSLGQGPEFLIYFQGTGAADDSGLPNDRFFAVRPEGSVSTLKIQRTERGDSAVYLCASSRQGQETQYFGPGTRLLVL.

V gene TRBV18 combines with J gene TRBJ2-6; D gene ambiguous. Trimming took off 5 bases at V and 0 bases at J, with 5 bases between the two ends. The germline CDR1 and CDR2 sequences are KGHSH and LQKENI. The CDR3 spans 14 residues. The CDR3, as DNA: TGTGCCAGCTCATCAGACTCTGGGGCCAACGTCCTGACTTTC. Encoded protein: CASSSDSGANVLTF.

The rearrangement uses TRBV19 and TRBJ1-1; D gene uncertain. The germline gives CDR1 LNHDA, CDR2 SQIVND (reference sequence). The CDR3 runs 15 residues. V gave up 7 bases and J gave up 1 base, with 16 bases separating them. CDR3 in amino acids: CASTTRDLTNTEAFF. DNA of the CDR3: TGTGCCAGTACCACGAGGGATCTAACGAACACTGAAGCTTTCTTT.